The TCR beta chain under discussion was sequenced for a study of cytomegalovirus exposure and HLA in healthy donors. General study points: The study listed approximately 170 cytomegalovirus-associated TCR beta chains.

Per germline, CDR1 LGHNA and CDR2 YSLEER. V was pared by 0 bases and J by 7 bases, with 13 bases between. The CDR3 is 14 amino acids. PCR primers comprised 60 Vbeta and 13 Jbeta primers. In the authors' workflow: As a later analysis found, there were tens of millions of unique TCR beta chains, of which roughly 11 million were shared. Data came from immunoSEQ multiplex PCR; TCRdb stores just in-frame clones and leaves some out. V, J and clone size are taken as reported in that table, and D and trimming were inferred from the DNA itself. Among about 120,000 clones, roughly 80% were seen once, and the ten largest hold about 3.3%. With respect to this clone: Its specificity is unknown.

The chain joins TRBV4-3 to TRBJ2-7; TRBD2 might be the D (5 bases). What was sequenced was PBMCs. This clonotype was sampled from a woman aged 30 to 39 in good health and CMV-seropositive. CDR3 loop: CASSQDWGVWEQYF. DNA for the CDR3: TGCGCCAGCAGCCAAGATTGGGGAGTATGGGAGCAGTACTTC.